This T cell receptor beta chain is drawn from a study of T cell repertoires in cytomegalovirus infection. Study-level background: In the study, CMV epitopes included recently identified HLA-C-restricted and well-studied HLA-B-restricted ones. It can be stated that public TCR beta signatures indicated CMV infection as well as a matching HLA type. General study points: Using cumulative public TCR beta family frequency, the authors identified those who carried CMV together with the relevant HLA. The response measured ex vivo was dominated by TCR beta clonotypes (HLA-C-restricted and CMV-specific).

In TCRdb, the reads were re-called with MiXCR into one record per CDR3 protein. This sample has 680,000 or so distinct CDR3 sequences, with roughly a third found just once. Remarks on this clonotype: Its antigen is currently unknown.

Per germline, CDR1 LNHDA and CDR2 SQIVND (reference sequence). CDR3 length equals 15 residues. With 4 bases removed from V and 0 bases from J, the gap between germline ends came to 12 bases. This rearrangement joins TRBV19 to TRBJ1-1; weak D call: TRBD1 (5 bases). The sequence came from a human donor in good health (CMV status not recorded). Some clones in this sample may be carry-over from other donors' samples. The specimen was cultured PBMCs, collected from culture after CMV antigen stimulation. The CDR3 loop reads CASSRGAFMNTEAFF. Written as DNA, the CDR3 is TGTGCCAGTAGTAGAGGGGCCTTCATGAACACTGAAGCTTTCTTT.